Following are 13 T cell receptor beta chains from one sample sequenced in a study of identical twins. TCRdb passed the 5' RACE reads through MiXCR, listing each CDR3 protein once. The data hold some 1,600,000 distinct CDR3 sequences, with about 32% observed a single time. Sequenced material: cord blood. The receptors originated from a newborn girl in good health.

This chain joins TRBV20-1 and TRBJ2-1, with 8 positions matching TRBD2. This CDR3 is 20 amino acids long. Trimming took 0 bases from V and 4 from J; bases not matched to a gene: 20. The germline V gene encodes CDR1 DFQATT and CDR2 SNEGSKA (reference sequence). The CDR3 DNA sequence: TGCAGTGCTAGAGATCGGTTAGCGGGGATCCGGCCGAGTAGGTACAATGAGCAGTTCTTC. Its translation: CSARDRLAGIRPSRYNEQFF.

The CDR3 spells CASRRDSYSNQPQHF. The CDR3 DNA sequence: TGTGCCAGCAGGCGGGACTCCTATAGCAATCAGCCCCAGCATTTT. The chain couples TRBV12-3 or TRBV12-4 to TRBJ1-5, with a possible D match to TRBD1 (5 bases). The CDR3 sequence is 15 residues long. Trimming took 6 bases from V and 0 from J, leaving 12 bases between them.

This chain joins TRBV21-1 and TRBJ2-7; TRBD2, the table's D call, lacks a check against the DNA. TRBV21-1 is a pseudogene. This CDR3 region has 16 residues. The CDR3 spells CASSNREEETWDEQYF. CDR3 nucleotide sequence: TGTGCCAGCAGCAATAGGGAGGAAGAGACGTGGGATGAGCAGTACTTC.

V gene TRBV28 combines with J gene TRBJ2-7; TRBD1 is a possible D gene (6 bases). CDR3 length equals 14 residues. Germline V lookup: CDR1 MDHEN, CDR2 SYDVKM. V lost 5 bases and J lost 3, with 14 bases in between. The CDR3 loop reads CASSSHGTNYEQYF. CDR3 sequence (DNA): TGTGCCAGCAGTAGCCACGGGACAAACTACGAGCAGTACTTC.

This clonotype was seen a handful of times. The chain recombines TRBV12-3 or TRBV12-4 with TRBJ2-1; a possible D gene is TRBD2 (7 bases). Trimming removed 4 bases from V and 1 base from J, with 20 bases in between. The CDR3 runs to 18 residues. The CDR3: CASSSRTIGGLSYNEQFF. The CDR3 DNA reads as TGTGCCAGCAGTTCAAGAACTATCGGGGGGCTTTCCTACAATGAGCAGTTCTTC.

The V and J genes are TRBV28 and TRBJ1-2; D uncertain. This CDR3 has 15 amino acids. The V and J ends lost 4 bases and 4 bases respectively, with 16 bases between them. The germline gives CDR1 MDHEN, CDR2 SYDVKM. The CDR3 DNA reads as TGTGCCAGCAGTTCCTCGGCGCAGGATCTCTATGGCTACACCTTC. The encoded protein is CASSSSAQDLYGYTF.

This clonotype occurred many times. The chain is built from TRBV3-1 and TRBJ2-1; D is uncertain. CDR1 and CDR2 (germline): LGHDT, YNNKEL (reference sequence). Trimming shortened V by 2 bases and J by 7 bases, and 3 bases separated the two germline ends. The CDR3 runs to 11 residues. CDR3 bases: TGTGCCAGCAGCCAATGGAATGAGCAGTTCTTC. This gives the protein CASSQWNEQFF.

This chain links TRBV7-2 with TRBJ2-1, with D hard to call. CDR3 length equals 13 residues. V lost 5 bases and J 7 bases, leaving 12 bases between the germline ends. Germline V gene sequence: CDR1 SGHTA, CDR2 FQGNSA. The CDR3 region is CASSPANSNEQFF. DNA of the CDR3: TGTGCCAGCAGCCCCGCTAACTCGAATGAGCAGTTCTTC. Drawing the rest from reference TRBV7-2 and TRBJ2-1, the complete variable domain is GAGVSQSPSNKVTEKGKDVELRCDPISGHTALYWYRQSLGQGLEFLIYFQGNSAPDKSGLPSDRFSAERTGGSVSTLTIQRTQQEDSAVYLCASSPANSNEQFFGPGTRLTVL.

The genes are TRBV12-3 or TRBV12-4 and TRBJ2-7; no reliable D call. This CDR3 comprises 12 residues. V gave up 5 bases and J gave up 12 bases, with 17 bases separating them. Written as DNA, the CDR3 is TGTGCCAGCAGTCAAACCGGCGTCCGCCCGTACTTC. It is translated as CASSQTGVRPYF.

The chain uses TRBV20-1 and TRBJ1-2; no firm D call. CDR1 is DFQATT, CDR2 SNEGSKA, per germline (reference sequence). The CDR3 spans 14 residues. Trimming pared 1 base from V and 4 bases from J, leaving 13 bases between. CDR3 sequence (DNA): TGCAGTGCTAGAGGTGCAGCCTTTCTCTATGGCTACACCTTC. It yields the protein CSARGAAFLYGYTF.

This clonotype was found many times. The chain employs TRBV20-1 and TRBJ2-1; D is perhaps TRBD2 (5 bases). This CDR3 region has 15 residues. Deletions cut 3 bases from V and 1 base from J, with 13 bases between. Germline CDR1 DFQATT, CDR2 SNEGSKA (reference sequence). The CDR3 DNA follows: TGCAGTGCTAGCGGCGGGCGCCGATCCTACAATGAGCAGTTCTTC. Translation gives CSASGGRRSYNEQFF.

This clonotype appeared many times. The J gene is TRBJ2-3, the V gene TRBV10-3, with 7 bases aligning to TRBD1. After removal of 5 bases from V and 1 base from J, the junction contained 3 bases not matched to a gene. In germline, CDR1 is ENHRY, CDR2 SYGVKD. The CDR3 has 14 residues. The CDR3 reads CAISSGQGTDTQYF. In DNA form, the CDR3 reads TGTGCCATCAGTTCAGGACAGGGCACAGATACGCAGTATTTT.

In its sample, this clonotype was seen once. This chain joins TRBV5-1 and TRBJ1-6; TRBD1 is a possible D gene (6 bases). The CDR3 totals 17 residues. Germline CDR1 SGHRS, CDR2 YFSETQ. V was clipped by 4 bases and J by 2 bases, with 16 bases between them. CDR3 in DNA: TGCGCCAGCAGCCTGGGGACAACTGCCCCCTATAATTCACCCCTCCACTTT. It is translated as CASSLGTTAPYNSPLHF.